The next 25 T cell receptor beta chains were all read from a single sample in a study of regulatory dendritic cells for organ transplantation. For these TCRs, the target antigens are not known. The repertoire was sequenced with immunoSEQ multiplex PCR; TCRdb's copy has only in-frame clones and lacks some. The table lists roughly 20,000 clones, around 80% of them singletons, with 3.2% in the top ten. Sorted T cells were CFSE-labeled and cultured four to five days with allogeneic regulatory or mature dendritic cells at 1:10. Sequenced: memory CD4+ T cells from blood cultured with regulatory dendritic cells. Documented subset: CD45RO+ memory T cells. These receptors were collected from a human donor in good health.

The rearrangement joins TRBV30 to TRBJ1-1, with a possible D match to TRBD1 (6 bases). Trimming removed 3 bases at V and 8 bases at J, with 22 bases between. The germline gives CDR1 GTSNPN, CDR2 SVGIG (reference sequence). The CDR3 is 15 amino acids. In nucleotides, the CDR3 is TGTGCCTGGAGCCCGGGGGCCGACAACATCTTCGAAGCTTTCTTT. It yields the protein CAWSPGADNIFEAFF.

The rearrangement uses TRBV14 and TRBJ2-5, with 7 bases identical to TRBD2. Germline lookup yields CDR1 SGHDN and CDR2 FVKESK. V gave up 1 base and J gave up 2 bases; unmatched junction bases: 13. The CDR3 contains 18 residues. CDR3 amino acids: CASSQVGKTSRLQETQYF. CDR3 DNA sequence: TGTGCCAGCAGCCAAGTAGGGAAGACTAGCAGACTTCAAGAGACCCAGTACTTC.

The chain is built from TRBV5-4 and TRBJ1-1; 7 nucleotides align to TRBD1. The CDR3 length is 15 residues. Germline CDR1 and CDR2: SGHNT and YYREEE (reference sequence). With 3 bases clipped from V and 0 bases from J, the junction kept 5 bases outside the gene matches. The CDR3 sequence is CASSWKGALNTEAFF. CDR3 DNA: TGTGCCAGCAGCTGGAAGGGGGCGCTGAACACTGAAGCTTTCTTT.

This clone showed up just a few times. The V call is TRBV7-6, the J call TRBJ1-4; TRBD1 might be the D (5 bases). The V end was cut by 5 bases, the J end by 7 bases, with 17 bases between. The length of the CDR3 is 15 residues. Per germline, CDR1 SGHVS and CDR2 FNYEAQ. CDR3 sequence reads: CASSPGINRLEKLFF. The CDR3 DNA follows: TGTGCCAGCAGCCCCGGAATAAACAGGCTTGAAAAACTGTTTTTT.

The rearrangement links TRBV19 to TRBJ2-5, with D possibly TRBD2 on 6 matching bases. Between the trimmed V and J ends, which lost 5 bases and 0 bases, there was a span of 16 bases. This CDR3 is 16 amino acids long. The germline V gene has CDR1 LNHDA and CDR2 SQIVND (reference sequence). CDR3: CASSPDGGWYQETQYF. The CDR3 coding sequence is TGTGCCAGTAGTCCTGACGGGGGTTGGTACCAAGAGACCCAGTACTTC.

The V and J genes are TRBV19 and TRBJ1-2; D uncertain. Trimming removed 9 bases from V and 3 bases from J, with 14 bases in between. Per germline, CDR1 LNHDA and CDR2 SQIVND (reference sequence). The CDR3 consists of 13 residues. The CDR3 coding sequence is TGTGCCAGCCTCGCTCCCGGATACTATGGCTACACCTTC. Translating gives CASLAPGYYGYTF.

By sample fraction, this clone is large (0.1 to 1%). The chain recombines TRBV28 with TRBJ1-2, with D perhaps TRBD1 (5 bases). The germline CDR1 and CDR2 sequences are MDHEN and SYDVKM. This CDR3 is built from 12 residues. Trimming removed 3 bases from V and 5 bases from J, with 7 bases in between. The CDR3 sequence is CASSFGGYGYTF. Here the CDR3 DNA reads TGTGCCAGCAGTTTTGGGGGATATGGCTACACCTTC.

The V call is TRBV7-2, the J call TRBJ2-7, with D uncertain. The V and J ends lost 5 bases and 3 bases respectively, with 11 bases between them. The CDR3 loop spans 13 amino acids. From germline, CDR1 is SGHTA and CDR2 FQGNSA. The CDR3 DNA sequence: TGTGCCAGCAGCATCGACGGATACTACGAGCAGTACTTC. It yields the protein CASSIDGYYEQYF.

The CDR3 DNA reads as TGCGCCAGCAGCCAAGATAGGACTAGCGGGGTACTAACAGATACGCAGTATTTT. The encoded protein is CASSQDRTSGVLTDTQYF. The V and J genes are TRBV4-1 and TRBJ2-3, with 12 positions matching TRBD2. The CDR3 totals 18 residues. CDR1 is MGHRA and CDR2 is YSYEKL in the germline V gene. V was pared by 0 bases and J by 3 bases, with 7 bases of the junction left unmatched.

The V and J genes are TRBV29-1 and TRBJ1-2, with 7 bases identical to TRBD1. CDR3 length: 12 amino acids. Germline-derived CDR1 and CDR2 are SQVTM and ANQGSEA. With 7 bases clipped from V and 8 bases from J, the junction kept 10 bases outside the gene matches. CDR3 in DNA: TGCAGCGCCACCAGGGGGAGGGAAGGCTACACCTTC. It codes for CSATRGREGYTF. Full variable domain (outside the CDR3, taken from reference TRBV29-1 and TRBJ1-2): SAVISQKPSRDICQRGTSLTIQCQVDSQVTMMFWYRQQPGQSLTLIATANQGSEATYESGFVIDKFPISRPNLTFSTLTVSNMSPEDSSIYLCSATRGREGYTFGSGTRLTVV.

The chain recombines TRBV2 with TRBJ2-5; TRBD1 matches 7 bases. Germline V gene sequence: CDR1 SNHLY, CDR2 FYNNEI. The CDR3 sequence is 13 residues long. The V segment lost 6 bases and the J segment 4 bases; nucleotides outside the gene matches: 5. In DNA form, the CDR3 reads TGTGCCAGCAGGAAGACAGGGAGAGAGACCCAGTACTTC. Protein product: CASRKTGRETQYF. Supplemented by reference TRBV2 and TRBJ2-5, the full variable domain reads EPEVTQTPSHQVTQMGQEVILRCVPISNHLYFYWYRQILGQKVEFLVSFYNNEISEKSEIFDDQFSVERPDGSNFTLKIRSTKLEDSAMYFCASRKTGRETQYFGPGTRLLVL.

Regarding this clone: A read error may account for a junction end that differs from germline. The same CDR3 is also encoded by other DNA sequences in this sample. The J gene is TRBJ1-2, the V gene TRBV19; 7 nucleotides agree with TRBD1. The CDR3 runs 12 residues. Germline CDR1 and CDR2: LNHDA and SQIVND (reference sequence). CDR3 residues: CASSRQGGGYTF. Written as DNA, the CDR3 is TGCGCCAGTAGTCGACAGGGAGGCGGCTACACCTTC.

The CDR3 sequence is CASSFSGIGTDTQYF. The CDR3 region has the DNA TGTGCCAGCAGTTTTTCAGGGATCGGCACAGATACGCAGTATTTT. The rearrangement links TRBV27 to TRBJ2-3; the D gene is possibly TRBD1 (5 bases). From germline, CDR1 is MNHEY and CDR2 SMNVEV (reference sequence). The germline V and J ends were trimmed by 3 bases and 1 base, with 11 bases remaining between them. This CDR3 is 15 amino acids long.

The chain employs TRBV7-2 and TRBJ1-2; perhaps TRBD1 as D (6 bases). CDR3 size: 14 residues. Trimming took off 5 bases at V and 3 bases at J, with 13 bases between the two ends. CDR1 and CDR2 (germline): SGHTA, FQGNSA. The CDR3 loop reads CASSPVGGHYGYTF. The CDR3 DNA reads as TGTGCCAGCAGCCCAGTCGGGGGGCACTATGGCTACACCTTC.

This clone was recorded only once. This chain links TRBV27 with TRBJ2-3; D possibly corresponds to TRBD1 (6 bases). The CDR3 has 13 amino acids. V was clipped by 3 bases and J by 6 bases, with 10 bases between them. Germline V gene lookup returns CDR1 MNHEY and CDR2 SMNVEV (reference sequence). CDR3 loop: CASSLGHVDTQYF. DNA of the CDR3: TGTGCCAGCAGTTTGGGACATGTGGATACGCAGTATTTT.

V and J are TRBV19 and TRBJ2-3; tentatively, D is TRBD1 (7 bases). Per the germline V gene, CDR1 is LNHDA and CDR2 is SQIVND (reference sequence). Trimming stripped 6 bases from V and 2 bases from J, with 18 bases between. The CDR3 totals 16 residues. The CDR3 bases are TGTGCCAGTAGCCCTTTGGAGGGGGCCTACACAGATACGCAGTATTTT. Translated, it gives CASSPLEGAYTDTQYF.

This sequence joins TRBV5-1 and TRBJ2-2; no definite D call. Deletions cut 7 bases from V and 1 base from J, with 11 bases between. This CDR3 spans 14 amino acids. Germline values: CDR1 SGHRS, CDR2 YFSETQ. The CDR3 here is CASGSEQNTGELFF. In nucleotides, the CDR3 is TGCGCCAGCGGGTCGGAACAGAACACCGGGGAGCTGTTTTTT. Full variable domain (outside the CDR3, taken from reference TRBV5-1 and TRBJ2-2): KAGVTQTPRYLIKTRGQQVTLSCSPISGHRSVSWYQQTPGQGLQFLFEYFSETQRNKGNFPGRFSGRQFSNSRSEMNVSTLELGDSALYLCASGSEQNTGELFFGEGSRLTVL.

This clone came up a few times. The chain combines TRBV30 with TRBJ2-3; 7 bases align to TRBD1. The J segment lost 2 bases and the V segment lost 2 bases, leaving 10 bases of the junction unmatched. Germline assignment: CDR1 GTSNPN and CDR2 SVGIG (reference sequence). This CDR3 contains 16 residues. In DNA form, the CDR3 reads TGTGCCTGGAGTCCGGGACAGCCTAAATTCACAGATACGCAGTATTTT. This codes for CAWSPGQPKFTDTQYF. The whole variable domain, remainder taken from reference TRBV30 and TRBJ2-3, is SQTIHQWPATLVQPVGSPLSLECTVEGTSNPNLYWYRQAAGRGLQLLFYSVGIGQISSEVPQNLSASRPQDRQFILSSKKLLLSDSGFYLCAWSPGQPKFTDTQYFGPGTRLTVL.

This sequence joins TRBV4-3 and TRBJ1-1; 10 bases agree with TRBD1. V shed 11 bases and J 5 bases; nucleotides not matched to a gene: 8. CDR1 and CDR2 (germline): LGHNA, YSLEER. The CDR3 spans 13 residues. The CDR3 region is CAARDRGGTEAFF. The CDR3 bases are TGCGCCGCTCGGGACAGGGGAGGGACTGAAGCTTTCTTT.

V gene TRBV27 combines with J gene TRBJ2-1; tentative D call: TRBD1 (6 bases). The CDR3 loop spans 13 amino acids. CDR1 MNHEY and CDR2 SMNVEV come from the germline V gene (reference sequence). Trimming cost V 5 bases and J 4 bases, with 9 bases left between them. The CDR3 DNA reads TGTGCCAGCAGTCAGACAGGTTACAATGAGCAGTTCTTC. Its protein product is CASSQTGYNEQFF.

The CDR3, as DNA: TGTGCTAGTGGGTCAGGGCTTGGGGATGAGCAGTTCTTC. It yields the protein CASGSGLGDEQFF. This rearrangement joins TRBV12-5 to TRBJ2-1; D is perhaps TRBD1 (5 bases). CDR3 length: 13 residues. The germline V and J ends were trimmed by 6 bases and 8 bases, with 14 bases remaining between them. CDR1 and CDR2 (germline): LGHNT, FRNRAP.

The CDR3: CASSYRLVDNEQFF. For the CDR3, the DNA is TGTGCCAGCAGCTACCGACTAGTAGACAATGAGCAGTTCTTC. The rearrangement joins TRBV6-5 to TRBJ2-1; maybe TRBD2 (6 bases). The length of the CDR3 is 14 residues. The V end lost 6 bases, the J end lost 5 bases, and 14 bases lay between the germline ends. Germline loops: CDR1 MNHEY, CDR2 SVGAGI.

In regard to this clone: The sample has other DNA sequences that encode this CDR3 too. The chain links TRBV30 to TRBJ1-3; D unresolved. The CDR3 runs 13 residues. Trimming took 3 bases from V and 0 from J, leaving 6 bases between them. The germline gives CDR1 GTSNPN, CDR2 SVGIG (reference sequence). The DNA for the CDR3 is TGTGCCTGGAGAAGGATCTCTGGAAACACCATATATTTT. Translating gives CAWRRISGNTIYF.

This clone was detected a few times. The rearrangement joins TRBV9 to TRBJ2-3, with a possible D match to TRBD1 (6 bases). Germline CDR1 reads SGDLS; CDR2 reads YYNGEE. This CDR3 has 16 residues. The V end lost 0 bases, the J end lost 8 bases, and 19 bases lay between the germline ends. This CDR3 reads CASSVDVGASLGTQYF. For the CDR3, the DNA is TGTGCCAGCAGCGTAGATGTGGGGGCGTCCCTGGGTACGCAGTATTTT.

The chain employs TRBV7-6 and TRBJ2-1, with D possibly TRBD2 on 5 matching bases. V was cut by 5 bases and J by 2 bases, with 13 bases left in between. The CDR3 is 15 amino acids. Germline assignment: CDR1 SGHVS and CDR2 FNYEAQ. The CDR3 DNA follows: TGTGCCAGCAGCCCCCAACCCGGGGCCTACAATGAGCAGTTCTTC. Translation gives CASSPQPGAYNEQFF. The full variable domain, its missing parts supplied by reference TRBV7-6 and TRBJ2-1, is GAGVSQSPRYKVTKRGQDVALRCDPISGHVSLYWYRQALGQGPEFLTYFNYEAQQDKSGLPNDRFSAERPEGSISTLTIQRTEQRDSAMYRCASSPQPGAYNEQFFGPGTRLTVL.